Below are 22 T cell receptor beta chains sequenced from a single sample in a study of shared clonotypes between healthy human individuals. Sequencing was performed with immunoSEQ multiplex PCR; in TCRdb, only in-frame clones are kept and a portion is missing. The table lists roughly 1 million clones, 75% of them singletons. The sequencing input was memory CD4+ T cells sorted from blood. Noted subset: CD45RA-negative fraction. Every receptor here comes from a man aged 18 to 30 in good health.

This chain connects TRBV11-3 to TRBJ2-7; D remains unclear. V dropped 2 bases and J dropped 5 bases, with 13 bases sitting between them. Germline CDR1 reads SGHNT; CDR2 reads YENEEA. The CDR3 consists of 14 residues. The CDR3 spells CASSLNPMTNEQYF. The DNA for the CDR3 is TGTGCCAGCAGCTTAAACCCTATGACGAACGAGCAGTACTTC.

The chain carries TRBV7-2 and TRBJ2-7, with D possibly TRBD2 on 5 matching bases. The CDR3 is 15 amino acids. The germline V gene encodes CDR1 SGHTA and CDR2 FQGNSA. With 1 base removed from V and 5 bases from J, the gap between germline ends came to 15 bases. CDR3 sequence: CASSLGGMKPHEQYF. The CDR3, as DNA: TGTGCCAGCAGCTTAGGAGGGATGAAGCCCCACGAGCAGTACTTC. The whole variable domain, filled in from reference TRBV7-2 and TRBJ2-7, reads GAGVSQSPSNKVTEKGKDVELRCDPISGHTALYWYRQSLGQGLEFLIYFQGNSAPDKSGLPSDRFSAERTGGSVSTLTIQRTQQEDSAVYLCASSLGGMKPHEQYFGPGTRLTVT.

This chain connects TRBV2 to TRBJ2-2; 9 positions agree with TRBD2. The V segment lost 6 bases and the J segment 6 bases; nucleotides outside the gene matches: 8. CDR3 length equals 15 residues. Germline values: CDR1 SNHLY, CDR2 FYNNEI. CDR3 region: CASSLAGGTAGELFF. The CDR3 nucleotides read TGTGCCAGCAGCCTGGCGGGAGGGACGGCCGGGGAGCTGTTTTTT.

The CDR3 reads CSVDRSGLGLETQYF. In DNA form, the CDR3 reads TGCAGCGTTGACCGCTCGGGACTGGGGTTGGAGACCCAGTACTTC. The J gene is TRBJ2-5, the V gene TRBV29-1; D is perhaps TRBD2 (6 bases). This CDR3 contains 15 residues. Deletions cut 3 bases from V and 5 bases from J, with 19 bases between. Germline values: CDR1 SQVTM, CDR2 ANQGSEA.

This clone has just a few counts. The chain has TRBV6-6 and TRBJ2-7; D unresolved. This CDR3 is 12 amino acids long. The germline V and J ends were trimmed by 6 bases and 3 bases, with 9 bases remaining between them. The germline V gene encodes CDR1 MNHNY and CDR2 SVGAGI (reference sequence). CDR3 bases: TGTGCCAGCAGCGCGACCAACTACGAGCAGTACTTC. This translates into CASSATNYEQYF.

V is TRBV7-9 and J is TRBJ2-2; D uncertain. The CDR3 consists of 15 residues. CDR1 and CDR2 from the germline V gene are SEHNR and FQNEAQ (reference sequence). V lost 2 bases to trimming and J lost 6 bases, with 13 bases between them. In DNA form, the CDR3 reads TGTGCCAGCAGCTTATCAGGCTCCGGCTCCGGGGAGCTGTTTTTT. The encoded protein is CASSLSGSGSGELFF.

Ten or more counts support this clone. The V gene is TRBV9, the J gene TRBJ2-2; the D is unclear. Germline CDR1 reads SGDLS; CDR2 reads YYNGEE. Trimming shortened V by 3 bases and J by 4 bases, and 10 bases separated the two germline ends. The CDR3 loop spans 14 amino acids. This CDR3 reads CASSGVFGTGELFF. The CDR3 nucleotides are TGTGCCAGCAGCGGAGTCTTTGGCACCGGGGAGCTGTTTTTT.

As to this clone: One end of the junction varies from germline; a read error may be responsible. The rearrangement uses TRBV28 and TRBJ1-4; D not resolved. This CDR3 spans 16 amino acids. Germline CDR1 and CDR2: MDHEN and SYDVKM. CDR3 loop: CASSLVGMGEDTNLVF. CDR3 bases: TGTGCCAGCAGTTTAGTTGGTATGGGAGAAGACACTAACCTGGTTTTT.

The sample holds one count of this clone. For the CDR3, the DNA is TGTGCCAGCAGTTACTCGACCGCACCCTACAATGAGCAGTTCTTC. Protein: CASSYSTAPYNEQFF. V gene TRBV6-5 combines with J gene TRBJ2-1, with D uncertain. The germline V gene has CDR1 MNHEY and CDR2 SVGAGI. The CDR3 spans 15 residues. V lost 0 bases and J lost 2, with 8 bases in between.

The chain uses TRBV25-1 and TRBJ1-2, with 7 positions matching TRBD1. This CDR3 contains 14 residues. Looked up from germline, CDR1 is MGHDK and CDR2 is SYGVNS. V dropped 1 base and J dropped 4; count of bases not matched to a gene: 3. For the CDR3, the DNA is TGTGCCAGCAGTGAATCAGGGGGGGGCTATGGCTACACCTTC. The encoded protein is CASSESGGGYGYTF.

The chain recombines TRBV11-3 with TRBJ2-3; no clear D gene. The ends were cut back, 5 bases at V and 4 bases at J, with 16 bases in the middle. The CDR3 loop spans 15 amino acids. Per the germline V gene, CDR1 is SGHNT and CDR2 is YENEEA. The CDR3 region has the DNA TGTGCCAGCAGCCCCGGAGCAGCTTTGGCAGATACGCAGTATTTT. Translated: CASSPGAALADTQYF.

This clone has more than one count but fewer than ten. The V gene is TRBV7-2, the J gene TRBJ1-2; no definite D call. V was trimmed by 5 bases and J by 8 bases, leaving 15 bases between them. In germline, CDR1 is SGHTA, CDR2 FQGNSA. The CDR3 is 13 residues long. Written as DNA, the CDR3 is TGTGCCAGCAGCCTCTACATACGAGAGGGCTACACCTTC. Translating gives CASSLYIREGYTF.

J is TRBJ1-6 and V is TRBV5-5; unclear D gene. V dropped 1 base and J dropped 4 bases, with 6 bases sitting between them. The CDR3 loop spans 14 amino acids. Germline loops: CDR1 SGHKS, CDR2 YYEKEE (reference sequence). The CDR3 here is CASSLLPYNSPLHF. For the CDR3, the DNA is TGTGCCAGCAGCTTGTTGCCATATAATTCACCCCTCCACTTT.

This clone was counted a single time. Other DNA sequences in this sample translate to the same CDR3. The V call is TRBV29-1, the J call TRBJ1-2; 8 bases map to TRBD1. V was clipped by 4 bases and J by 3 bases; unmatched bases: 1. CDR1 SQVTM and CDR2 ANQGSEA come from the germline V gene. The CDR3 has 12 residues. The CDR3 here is CSVAQGDYGYTF. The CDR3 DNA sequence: TGCAGCGTTGCACAGGGGGACTATGGCTACACCTTC.

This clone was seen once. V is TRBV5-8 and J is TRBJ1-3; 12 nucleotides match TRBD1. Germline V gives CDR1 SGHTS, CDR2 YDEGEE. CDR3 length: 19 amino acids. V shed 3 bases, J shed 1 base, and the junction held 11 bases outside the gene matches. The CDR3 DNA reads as TGTGCCAGCAGCTCTCGGGGGACAGGGGGCCCCTCATCTGGAAACACCATATATTTT. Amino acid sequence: CASSSRGTGGPSSGNTIYF.

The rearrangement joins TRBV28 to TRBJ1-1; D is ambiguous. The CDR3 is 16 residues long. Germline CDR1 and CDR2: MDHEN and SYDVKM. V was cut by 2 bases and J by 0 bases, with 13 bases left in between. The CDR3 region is CASSLLIPALNTEAFF. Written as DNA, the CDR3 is TGTGCCAGCAGTTTACTTATTCCAGCGTTGAACACTGAAGCTTTCTTT.

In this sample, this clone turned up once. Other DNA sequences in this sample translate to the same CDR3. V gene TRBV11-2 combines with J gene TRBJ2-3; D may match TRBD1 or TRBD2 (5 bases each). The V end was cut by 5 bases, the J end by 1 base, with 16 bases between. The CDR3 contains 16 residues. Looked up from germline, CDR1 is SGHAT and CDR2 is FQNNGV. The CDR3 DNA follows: TGTGCCAGCAGCCTGAGGGGCCCGACTGGCACAGATACGCAGTATTTT. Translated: CASSLRGPTGTDTQYF.

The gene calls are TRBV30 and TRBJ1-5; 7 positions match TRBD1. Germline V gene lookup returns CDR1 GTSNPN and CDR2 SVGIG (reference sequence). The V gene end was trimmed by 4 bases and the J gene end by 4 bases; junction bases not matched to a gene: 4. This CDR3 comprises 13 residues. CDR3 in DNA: TGTGCCTGGACCCGGGACAGAAATCAGCCCCAGCATTTT. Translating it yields CAWTRDRNQPQHF.

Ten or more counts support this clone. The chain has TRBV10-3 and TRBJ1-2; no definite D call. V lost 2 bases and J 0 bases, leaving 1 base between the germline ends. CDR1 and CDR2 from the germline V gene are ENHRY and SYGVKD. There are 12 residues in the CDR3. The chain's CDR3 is CAISETNYGYTF. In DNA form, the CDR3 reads TGTGCCATCAGTGAGACTAACTATGGCTACACCTTC.

The CDR3 is CASRSRGGRPEAFF. The CDR3 DNA follows: TGTGCCAGCAGATCCAGGGGGGGTCGGCCTGAAGCTTTCTTT. The chain joins TRBV28 to TRBJ1-1, with 7 bases aligning to TRBD1. There are 14 residues in the CDR3. Trimming removed 6 bases from V and 6 bases from J; junction bases left unmatched: 10. The germline V gene has CDR1 MDHEN and CDR2 SYDVKM.

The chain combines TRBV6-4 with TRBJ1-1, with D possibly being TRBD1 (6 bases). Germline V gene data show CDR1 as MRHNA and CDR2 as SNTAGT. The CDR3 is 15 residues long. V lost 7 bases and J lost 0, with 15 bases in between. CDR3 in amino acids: CASKMEDSMNTEAFF. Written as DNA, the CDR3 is TGTGCCAGCAAAATGGAGGACAGCATGAACACTGAAGCTTTCTTT.

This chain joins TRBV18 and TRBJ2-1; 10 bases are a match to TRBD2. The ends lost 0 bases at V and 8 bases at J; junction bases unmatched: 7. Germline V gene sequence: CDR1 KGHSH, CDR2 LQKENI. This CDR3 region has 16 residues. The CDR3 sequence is CASSPPMSGRADEQFF. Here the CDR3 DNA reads TGTGCCAGCTCACCACCTATGAGCGGGAGGGCCGATGAGCAGTTCTTC.